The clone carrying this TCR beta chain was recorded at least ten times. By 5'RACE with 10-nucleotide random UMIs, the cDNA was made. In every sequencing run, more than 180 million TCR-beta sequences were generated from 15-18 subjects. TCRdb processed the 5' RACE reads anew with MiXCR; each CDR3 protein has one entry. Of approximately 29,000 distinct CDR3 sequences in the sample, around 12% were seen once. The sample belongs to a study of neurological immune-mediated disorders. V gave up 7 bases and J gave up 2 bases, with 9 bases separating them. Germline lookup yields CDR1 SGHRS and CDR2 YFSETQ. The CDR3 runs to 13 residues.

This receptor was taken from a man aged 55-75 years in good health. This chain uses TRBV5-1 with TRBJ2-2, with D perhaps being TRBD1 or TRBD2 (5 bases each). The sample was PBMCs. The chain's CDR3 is CASGGPNTGELFF. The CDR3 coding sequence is TGCGCCAGCGGGGGACCAAACACCGGGGAGCTGTTTTTT.